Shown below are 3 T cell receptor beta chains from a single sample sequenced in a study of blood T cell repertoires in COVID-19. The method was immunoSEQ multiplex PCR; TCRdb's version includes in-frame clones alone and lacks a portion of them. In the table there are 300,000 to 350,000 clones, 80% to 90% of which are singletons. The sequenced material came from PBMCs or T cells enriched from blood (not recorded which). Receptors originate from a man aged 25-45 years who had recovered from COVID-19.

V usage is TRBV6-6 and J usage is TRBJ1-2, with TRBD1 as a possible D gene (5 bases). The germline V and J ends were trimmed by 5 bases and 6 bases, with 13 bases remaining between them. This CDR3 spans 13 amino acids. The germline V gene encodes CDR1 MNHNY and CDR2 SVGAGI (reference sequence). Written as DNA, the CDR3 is TGTGCCAGCAGTAACACAGGAACTCATGGCTACACCTTC. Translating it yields CASSNTGTHGYTF.

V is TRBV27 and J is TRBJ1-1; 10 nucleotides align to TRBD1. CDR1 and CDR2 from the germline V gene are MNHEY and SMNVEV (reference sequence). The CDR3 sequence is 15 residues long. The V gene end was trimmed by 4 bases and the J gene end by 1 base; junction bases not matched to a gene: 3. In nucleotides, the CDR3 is TGTGCCAGCAGTTCAAGGACAGGGGGGAACACTGAAGCTTTCTTT. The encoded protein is CASSSRTGGNTEAFF.

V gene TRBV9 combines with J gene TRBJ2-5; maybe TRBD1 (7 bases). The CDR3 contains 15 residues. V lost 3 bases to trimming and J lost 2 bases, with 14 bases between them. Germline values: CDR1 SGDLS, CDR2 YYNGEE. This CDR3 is CASSARGDRQETQYF. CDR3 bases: TGTGCCAGCAGCGCCAGGGGGGACAGACAAGAGACCCAGTACTTC.